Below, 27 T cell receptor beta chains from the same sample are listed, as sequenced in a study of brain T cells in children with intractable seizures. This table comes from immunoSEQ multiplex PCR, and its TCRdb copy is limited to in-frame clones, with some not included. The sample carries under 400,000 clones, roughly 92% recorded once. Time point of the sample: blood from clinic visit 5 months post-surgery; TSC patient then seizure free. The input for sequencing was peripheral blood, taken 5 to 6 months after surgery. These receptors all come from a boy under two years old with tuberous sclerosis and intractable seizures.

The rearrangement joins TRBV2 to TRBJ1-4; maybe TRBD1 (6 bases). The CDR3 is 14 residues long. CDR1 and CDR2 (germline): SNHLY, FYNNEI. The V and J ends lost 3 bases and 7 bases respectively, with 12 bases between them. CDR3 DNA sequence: TGTGCCAGCAGTGATTGGGGGCGTAGTGAAAAACTGTTTTTT. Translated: CASSDWGRSEKLFF.

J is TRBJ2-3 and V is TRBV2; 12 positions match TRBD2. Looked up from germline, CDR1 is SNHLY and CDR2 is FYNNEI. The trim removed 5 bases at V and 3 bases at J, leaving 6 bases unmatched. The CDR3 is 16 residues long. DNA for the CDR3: TGTGCCAGCAGTAGACTAGCGGGGGAAGGAACAGATACGCAGTATTTT. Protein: CASSRLAGEGTDTQYF.

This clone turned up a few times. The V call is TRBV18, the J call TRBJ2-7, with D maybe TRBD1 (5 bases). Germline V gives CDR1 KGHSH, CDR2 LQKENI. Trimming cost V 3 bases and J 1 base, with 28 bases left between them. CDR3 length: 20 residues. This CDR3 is CASSPSGQDKALVFSYEQYF. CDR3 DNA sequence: TGTGCCAGCTCACCTTCTGGGCAGGACAAGGCCCTTGTCTTTTCCTACGAGCAGTACTTC.

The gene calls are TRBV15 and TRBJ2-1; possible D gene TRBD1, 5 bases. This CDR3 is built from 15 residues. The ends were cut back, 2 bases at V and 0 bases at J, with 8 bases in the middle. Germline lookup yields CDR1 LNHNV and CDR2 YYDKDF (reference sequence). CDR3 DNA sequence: TGTGCCACCAGCAGACAGGGAAACTCCTACAATGAGCAGTTCTTC. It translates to CATSRQGNSYNEQFF. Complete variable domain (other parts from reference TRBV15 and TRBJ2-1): DAMVIQNPRYQVTQFGKPVTLSCSQTLNHNVMYWYQQKSSQAPKLLFHYYDKDFNNEADTPDNFQSRRPNTSFCFLDIRSPGLGDTAMYLCATSRQGNSYNEQFFGPGTRLTVL.

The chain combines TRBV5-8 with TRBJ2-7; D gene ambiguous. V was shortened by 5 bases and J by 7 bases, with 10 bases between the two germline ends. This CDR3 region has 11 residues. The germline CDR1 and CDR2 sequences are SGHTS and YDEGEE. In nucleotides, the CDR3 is TGTGCCAGCAGAGAAAAGAGTGAGCAGTACTTC. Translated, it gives CASREKSEQYF.

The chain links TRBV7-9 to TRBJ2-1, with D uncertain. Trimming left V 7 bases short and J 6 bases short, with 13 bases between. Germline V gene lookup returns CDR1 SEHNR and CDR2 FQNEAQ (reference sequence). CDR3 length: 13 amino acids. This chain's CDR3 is CASKAFRSNEQFF. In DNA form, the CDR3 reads TGTGCCAGCAAGGCGTTTAGGAGCAATGAGCAGTTCTTC.

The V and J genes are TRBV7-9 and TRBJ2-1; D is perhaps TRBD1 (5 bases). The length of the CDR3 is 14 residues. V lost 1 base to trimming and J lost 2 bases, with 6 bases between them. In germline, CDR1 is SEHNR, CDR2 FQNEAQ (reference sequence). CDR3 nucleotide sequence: TGTGCCAGCAGCTTAGAGGGGACCTACAATGAGCAGTTCTTC. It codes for CASSLEGTYNEQFF.

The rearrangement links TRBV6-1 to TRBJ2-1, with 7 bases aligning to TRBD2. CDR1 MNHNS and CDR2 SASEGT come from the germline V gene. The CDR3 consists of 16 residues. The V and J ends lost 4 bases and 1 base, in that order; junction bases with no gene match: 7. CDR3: CASSGGGSESYNEQFF. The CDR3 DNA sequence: TGTGCCAGCAGTGGAGGCGGGAGTGAATCCTACAATGAGCAGTTCTTC.

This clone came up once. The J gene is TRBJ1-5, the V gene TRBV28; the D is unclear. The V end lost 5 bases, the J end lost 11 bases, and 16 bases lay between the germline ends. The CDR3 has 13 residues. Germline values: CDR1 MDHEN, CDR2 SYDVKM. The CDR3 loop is CASSTSGRKAQHF. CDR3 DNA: TGTGCCAGCAGTACCTCTGGGCGGAAAGCCCAGCATTTT.

The DNA for the CDR3 is TGTGCCAGCAGCTTCGCGGGTTATACTGAAGCTTTCTTT. It translates to CASSFAGYTEAFF. This sequence joins TRBV5-6 and TRBJ1-1; no clear D. V dropped 2 bases and J dropped 5 bases, with 10 bases sitting between them. The CDR3 consists of 13 residues. Germline assignment: CDR1 SGHDT and CDR2 YYEEEE.

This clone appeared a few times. CDR3 region: CASSLGRSEKLFF. DNA of the CDR3: TGTGCCAGCAGCTTAGGGCGTTCAGAAAAACTGTTTTTT. The chain combines TRBV7-9 with TRBJ1-4; D ambiguous. Germline V gene lookup returns CDR1 SEHNR and CDR2 FQNEAQ (reference sequence). V was trimmed by 1 base and J by 8 bases, leaving 8 bases between them. The CDR3 is made up of 13 amino acids.

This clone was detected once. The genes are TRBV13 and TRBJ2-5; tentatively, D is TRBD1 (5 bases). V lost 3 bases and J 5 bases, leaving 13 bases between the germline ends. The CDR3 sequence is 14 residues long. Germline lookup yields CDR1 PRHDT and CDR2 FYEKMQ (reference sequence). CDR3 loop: CASSLSGIRETQYF. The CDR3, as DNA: TGTGCCAGCAGCTTGTCAGGGATCCGGGAGACCCAGTACTTC. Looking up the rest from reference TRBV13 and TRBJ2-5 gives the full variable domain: AAGVIQSPRHLIKEKRETATLKCYPIPRHDTVYWYQQGPGQDPQFLISFYEKMQSDKGSIPDRFSAQQFSDYHSELNMSSLELGDSALYFCASSLSGIRETQYFGPGTRLLVL.

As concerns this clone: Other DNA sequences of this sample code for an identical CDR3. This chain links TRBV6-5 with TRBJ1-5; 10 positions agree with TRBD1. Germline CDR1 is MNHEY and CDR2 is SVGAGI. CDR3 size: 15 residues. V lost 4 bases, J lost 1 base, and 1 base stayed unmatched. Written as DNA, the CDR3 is TGTGCCAGCAGTTTGGGACAGGGGAGCAATCAGCCCCAGCATTTT. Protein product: CASSLGQGSNQPQHF.

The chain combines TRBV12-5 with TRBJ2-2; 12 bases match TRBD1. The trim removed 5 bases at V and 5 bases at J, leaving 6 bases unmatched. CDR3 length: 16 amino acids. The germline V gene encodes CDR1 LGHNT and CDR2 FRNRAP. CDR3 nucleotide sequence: TGTGCTAGTGGTCCTTCGGGACAGGGGGCAACCGGGGAGCTGTTTTTT. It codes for CASGPSGQGATGELFF. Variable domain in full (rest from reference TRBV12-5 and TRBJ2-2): DARVTQTPRHKVTEMGQEVTMRCQPILGHNTVFWYRQTMMQGLELLAYFRNRAPLDDSGMPKDRFSAEMPDATLATLKIQPSEPRDSAVYFCASGPSGQGATGELFFGEGSRLTVL.

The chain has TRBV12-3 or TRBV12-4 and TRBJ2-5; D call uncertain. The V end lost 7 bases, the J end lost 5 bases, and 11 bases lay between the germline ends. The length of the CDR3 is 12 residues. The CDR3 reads CASTREGETQYF. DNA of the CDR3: TGTGCCAGCACCAGAGAAGGGGAGACCCAGTACTTC.

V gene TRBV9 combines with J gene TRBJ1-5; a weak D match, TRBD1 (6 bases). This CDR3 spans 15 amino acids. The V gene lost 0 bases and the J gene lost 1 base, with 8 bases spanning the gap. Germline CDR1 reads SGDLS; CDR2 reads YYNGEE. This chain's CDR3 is CASSVGGASNQPQHF. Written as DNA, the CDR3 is TGTGCCAGCAGCGTAGGGGGGGCCAGCAATCAGCCCCAGCATTTT.

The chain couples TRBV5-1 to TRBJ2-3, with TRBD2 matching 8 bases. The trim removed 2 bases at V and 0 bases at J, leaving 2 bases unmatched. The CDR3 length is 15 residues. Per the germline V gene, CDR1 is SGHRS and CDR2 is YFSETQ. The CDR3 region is CASSLSGRSTDTQYF. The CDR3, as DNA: TGCGCCAGCAGCTTAAGCGGGAGAAGCACAGATACGCAGTATTTT.

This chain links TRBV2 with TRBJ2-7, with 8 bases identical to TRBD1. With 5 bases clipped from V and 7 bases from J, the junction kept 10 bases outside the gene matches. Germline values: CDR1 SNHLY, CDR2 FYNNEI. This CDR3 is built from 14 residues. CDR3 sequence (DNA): TGTGCCAGCAGTATCGACAGGGGACCTACGGAGCAGTACTTC. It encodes CASSIDRGPTEQYF.

CDR3 nucleotide sequence: TGTGCCAGCAGCTACCGACAGGGAGGTTACGAGCAGTACTTC. Protein product: CASSYRQGGYEQYF. V is TRBV21-1 and J is TRBJ2-7; the table's D gene call, TRBD1, was not cross checked with the DNA. TRBV21-1 has pseudogene status. This CDR3 has 14 residues.

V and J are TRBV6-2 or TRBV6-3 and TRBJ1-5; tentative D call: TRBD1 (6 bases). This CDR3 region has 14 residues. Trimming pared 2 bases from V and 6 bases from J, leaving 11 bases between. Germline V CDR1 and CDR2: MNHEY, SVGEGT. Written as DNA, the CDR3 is TGTGCCAGCAGTTACGGGGGGCGCGGTCAGCCCCAGCATTTT. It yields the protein CASSYGGRGQPQHF.

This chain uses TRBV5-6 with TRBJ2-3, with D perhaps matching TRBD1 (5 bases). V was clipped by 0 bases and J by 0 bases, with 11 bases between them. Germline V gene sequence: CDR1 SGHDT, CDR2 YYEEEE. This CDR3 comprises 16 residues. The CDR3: CASSLGTPHSTDTQYF. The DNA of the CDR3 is TGTGCCAGCAGCTTGGGGACACCTCATAGCACAGATACGCAGTATTTT.

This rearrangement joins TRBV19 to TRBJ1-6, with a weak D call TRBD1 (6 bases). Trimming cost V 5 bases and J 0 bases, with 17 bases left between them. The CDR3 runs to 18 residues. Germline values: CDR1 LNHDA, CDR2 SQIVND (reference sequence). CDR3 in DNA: TGTGCCAGTAGTGCTGACAGCGGGGGCGCCTCCTATAATTCACCCCTCCACTTT. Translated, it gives CASSADSGGASYNSPLHF.

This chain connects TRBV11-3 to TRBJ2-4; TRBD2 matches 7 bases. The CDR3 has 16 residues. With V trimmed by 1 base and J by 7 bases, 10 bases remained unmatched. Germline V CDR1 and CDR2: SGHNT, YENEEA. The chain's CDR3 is CASSLVYGEGRNIQYF. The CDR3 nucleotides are TGTGCCAGCAGCTTAGTTTACGGGGAGGGTCGGAACATTCAGTACTTC.

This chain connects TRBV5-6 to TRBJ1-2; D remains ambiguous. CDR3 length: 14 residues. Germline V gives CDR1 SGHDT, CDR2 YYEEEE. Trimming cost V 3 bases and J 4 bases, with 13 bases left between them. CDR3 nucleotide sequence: TGTGCCAGCAGCTCTAGCGGGTTATCCTATGGCTACACCTTC. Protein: CASSSSGLSYGYTF.

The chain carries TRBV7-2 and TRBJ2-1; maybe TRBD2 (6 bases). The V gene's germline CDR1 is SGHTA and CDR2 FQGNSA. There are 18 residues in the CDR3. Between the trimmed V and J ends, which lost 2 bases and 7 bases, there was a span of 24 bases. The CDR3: CASSLFSGWEESWNEQFF. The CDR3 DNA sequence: TGTGCCAGCAGCTTATTTTCGGGGTGGGAGGAATCGTGGAATGAGCAGTTCTTC.

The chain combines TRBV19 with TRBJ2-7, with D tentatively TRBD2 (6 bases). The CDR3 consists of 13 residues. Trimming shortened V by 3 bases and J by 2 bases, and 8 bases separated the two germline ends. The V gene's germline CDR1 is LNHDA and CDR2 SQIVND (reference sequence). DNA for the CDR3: TGTGCCAGTAGTATTAGCGGAGCCTACGAGCAGTACTTC. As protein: CASSISGAYEQYF.

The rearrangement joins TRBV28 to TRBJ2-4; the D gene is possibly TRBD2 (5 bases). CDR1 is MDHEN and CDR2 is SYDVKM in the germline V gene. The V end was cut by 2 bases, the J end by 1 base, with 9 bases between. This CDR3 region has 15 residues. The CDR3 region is CASSLAGGAKNIQYF. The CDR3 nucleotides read TGTGCCAGCAGTTTAGCGGGCGGGGCCAAAAACATTCAGTACTTC.